This record looks at one TCR beta chain sequence and its context. This entry is derived from a study of blood T cell repertoires in COVID-19. Turning to the study itself: PBMCs, B-cell-depleted T cells, or T cells were the source of the cDNA or gDNA that made up the material.

The CDR3 is 14 amino acids. V lost 3 bases and J lost 9, with 15 bases in between. Germline V lookup: CDR1 MGHDK, CDR2 SYGVNS. Study processing details: By means of reference gene primer amplification, nucleated cell counts were estimated. The method was immunoSEQ multiplex PCR; TCRdb's version includes in-frame clones alone and lacks a portion of them. The V and J calls and clone size come from that table; D and trimming were worked out from the DNA. Of roughly 170,000 clones listed, 86% were seen once; the top ten hold roughly 20%. The V gene is TRBV25-1, the J gene TRBJ1-5; D remains unclear. The clonotype comes from a man between 65 and 85 years old with active or convalescent COVID-19. The material sequenced was peripheral blood. The CDR3 sequence: CASSEGDRDVPQHF. The CDR3 coding sequence is TGTGCCAGCAGTGAGGGAGACCGGGATGTGCCCCAGCATTTT.